These 18 T cell receptor beta chains came from one sample sequenced in a study of shared clonotypes between healthy human individuals. TCRdb's copy holds only in-frame clones and misses some; the assay was immunoSEQ multiplex PCR. This table holds just under 350,000 clones, 73% found once. The sequenced sample consisted of memory CD4+ T cells sorted from blood. As for subset: CD45RA-negative fraction. The source of these receptors is a man under 40 in good health.

This clone has just a few counts. This rearrangement joins TRBV5-1 to TRBJ2-1; D might be TRBD1 (5 bases). The CDR3 is 15 residues long. Germline CDR1 is SGHRS and CDR2 is YFSETQ. Trimming cost V 0 bases and J 9 bases, with 16 bases left between them. The CDR3: CASSLGAGPSSEQFF. The CDR3 bases are TGCGCCAGCAGCTTGGGGGCAGGGCCGAGCAGTGAGCAGTTCTTC. Looking up the rest from reference TRBV5-1 and TRBJ2-1 gives the full variable domain: KAGVTQTPRYLIKTRGQQVTLSCSPISGHRSVSWYQQTPGQGLQFLFEYFSETQRNKGNFPGRFSGRQFSNSRSEMNVSTLELGDSALYLCASSLGAGPSSEQFFGPGTRLTVL.

A note on this clone: The identical CDR3 is also encoded by other nucleotide sequences in the sample. This rearrangement joins TRBV5-1 to TRBJ2-7; D not certain. The ends were cut back, 4 bases at V and 0 bases at J, with 11 bases in the middle. The CDR3 consists of 14 residues. CDR1 and CDR2 (germline): SGHRS, YFSETQ. CDR3: CASSLVTSSYEQYF. The CDR3 nucleotides are TGCGCCAGCAGCCTCGTGACGAGCTCCTACGAGCAGTACTTC.

This clone turned up a few times. The chain is built from TRBV7-8 and TRBJ2-4; D gene uncertain. V lost 1 base to trimming and J lost 0 bases, with 10 bases between them. The CDR3 contains 16 residues. Germline-derived CDR1 and CDR2 are SGHVS and FQNEAQ. The chain's CDR3 is CASSLGTNLAKNIQYF. As DNA, the CDR3 is TGTGCCAGCAGCTTAGGCACTAACCTAGCCAAAAACATTCAGTACTTC.

This chain joins TRBV15 and TRBJ2-5; 9 nucleotides line up with TRBD2. The germline gives CDR1 LNHNV, CDR2 YYDKDF (reference sequence). This CDR3 comprises 18 residues. V trimming: 1 base; J trimming: 0 bases; junction bases outside the gene matches: 9. The DNA for the CDR3 is TGTGCCACCAGCAGAGTAGGGCTTAGCGGGAGAAACCAAGAGACCCAGTACTTC. Its translation is CATSRVGLSGRNQETQYF.

This clone was found a few times. This chain connects TRBV10-1 to TRBJ2-1; 7 bases line up with TRBD1. In germline, CDR1 is WNHNN, CDR2 SYGVQD (reference sequence). The ends lost 9 bases at V and 6 bases at J; junction bases unmatched: 11. CDR3 length: 14 residues. CDR3 bases: TGCGCCAGGGAGACAGGGTCAGTAATCAATGAGCAGTTCTTC. Its protein is CARETGSVINEQFF.

In its sample, this clone was seen once. The chain combines TRBV5-1 with TRBJ1-1, with D tentatively TRBD1 (5 bases). Trimming shortened V by 2 bases and J by 1 base, and 18 bases separated the two germline ends. The CDR3 loop spans 17 amino acids. The germline V gene has CDR1 SGHRS and CDR2 YFSETQ. CDR3 sequence: CASSFAGHRRGNTEAFF. The CDR3 DNA follows: TGCGCCAGCAGCTTCGCCGGACACCGCAGAGGGAACACTGAAGCTTTCTTT.

V is TRBV27 and J is TRBJ2-3; TRBD2 matches 10 bases. Germline V gives CDR1 MNHEY, CDR2 SMNVEV (reference sequence). The trim removed 3 bases at V and 6 bases at J, leaving 3 bases unmatched. The length of the CDR3 is 14 residues. CDR3 DNA sequence: TGTGCCAGCAGTTTTGCTAGCGGGAGTGATACGCAGTATTTT. This gives the protein CASSFASGSDTQYF.

This clone has just one count. The rearrangement uses TRBV7-9 and TRBJ2-5; D not resolved. Germline V gene data show CDR1 as SEHNR and CDR2 as FQNEAQ (reference sequence). The CDR3 spans 13 residues. V lost 5 bases, J lost 9 bases, and 16 bases lay in between. The CDR3 sequence: CASSETDGLAQYF. The CDR3 region has the DNA TGTGCCAGCAGCGAGACCGACGGGCTGGCCCAGTACTTC. The entire variable domain, with the rest obtained from reference TRBV7-9 and TRBJ2-5, is as follows: DTGVSQNPRHKITKRGQNVTFRCDPISEHNRLYWYRQTLGQGPEFLTYFQNEAQLEKSRLLSDRFSAERPKGSFSTLEIQRTEQGDSAMYLCASSETDGLAQYFGPGTRLLVL.

The V call is TRBV9, the J call TRBJ2-7; unclear D gene. V lost 2 bases, J lost 5 bases, and 14 bases lay in between. Germline CDR1 reads SGDLS; CDR2 reads YYNGEE. The CDR3 spans 14 residues. In nucleotides, the CDR3 is TGTGCCAGCAGCGTTAGTGGGGAACCCCACGAGCAGTACTTC. The encoded protein is CASSVSGEPHEQYF.

In its sample, this clone was seen a few times. Other nucleotide sequences in the sample specify the same CDR3. This sequence joins TRBV28 and TRBJ2-7; D unclear. CDR1 is MDHEN, CDR2 SYDVKM, per germline. Trimming took 5 bases from V and 2 from J, leaving 4 bases between them. The CDR3 is 11 residues long. The CDR3 region is CASSRAYEQYF. In nucleotides, the CDR3 is TGTGCCAGCAGTCGAGCCTACGAGCAGTACTTC.

J is TRBJ1-1 and V is TRBV4-3; D is undetermined. V lost 4 bases and J 10 bases, leaving 19 bases between the germline ends. Germline-derived CDR1 and CDR2 are LGHNA and YSLEER. CDR3 length equals 14 residues. The CDR3 coding sequence is TGCGCCAGCAGCCGAGACGCTCGGGAGGGAGTAGCTTTCTTT. Translating gives CASSRDAREGVAFF.

As concerns this clone: Distinct nucleotide sequences in the sample also encode this CDR3. The chain combines TRBV2 with TRBJ2-2; D may be TRBD2 (6 bases). This CDR3 has 15 residues. V was cut by 7 bases and J by 4 bases, with 16 bases left in between. The germline V gene encodes CDR1 SNHLY and CDR2 FYNNEI. CDR3 region: CASTSSGLSTGELFF. CDR3 sequence (DNA): TGTGCCAGCACCTCAAGCGGGCTCTCCACCGGGGAGCTGTTTTTT.

V usage is TRBV18 and J usage is TRBJ1-6; D may be TRBD1 (5 bases). V shed 2 bases and J shed 8 bases, with 10 bases lying between them. The CDR3 consists of 14 residues. Germline CDR1 reads KGHSH; CDR2 reads LQKENI. CDR3 DNA: TGTGCCAGCTCACCAGGGGGAGATGATTCACCCCTCCACTTT. Protein product: CASSPGGDDSPLHF.

The J gene is TRBJ1-5, the V gene TRBV7-2; maybe TRBD1 (5 bases). Germline CDR1 SGHTA, CDR2 FQGNSA. The CDR3 extends over 15 amino acids. Between the trimmed V and J ends, which lost 5 bases and 0 bases, there was a span of 11 bases. The CDR3 reads CASSLGQGSNQPQHF. CDR3 bases: TGTGCCAGCAGCCTCGGTCAGGGTAGCAATCAGCCCCAGCATTTT.

The V and J genes are TRBV7-3 and TRBJ1-5; 7 bases line up with TRBD1. J lost 2 bases, V lost 5 bases, and 21 bases had no gene match. The CDR3 runs to 20 residues. Germline CDR1 SGHTA, CDR2 FQGTGA. DNA for the CDR3: TGTGCCAGCAGCCACGGACAGGCCCGCAGGGGCCGGAGGTGCAATCAGCCCCAGCATTTT. The encoded protein is CASSHGQARRGRRCNQPQHF.

The genes are TRBV19 and TRBJ1-1, with D possibly TRBD1 on 5 matching bases. The germline V gene encodes CDR1 LNHDA and CDR2 SQIVND (reference sequence). The CDR3 contains 15 residues. V lost 5 bases and J 4 bases, leaving 17 bases between the germline ends. Here the CDR3 DNA reads TGTGCCAGTAGTGGGGCTACACCTTTTCCCACTGAAGCTTTCTTT. Translation: CASSGATPFPTEAFF.

The chain links TRBV18 to TRBJ2-2; TRBD2 might be the D (7 bases). Trimming shortened V by 2 bases and J by 6 bases, and 19 bases separated the two germline ends. The CDR3 length is 17 residues. Germline V CDR1 and CDR2: KGHSH, LQKENI. The CDR3 here is CASSPITGRATAGELFF. The CDR3 DNA is TGTGCCAGCTCACCAATAACAGGGAGGGCGACCGCCGGGGAGCTGTTTTTT.

The V call is TRBV19, the J call TRBJ2-5, with D perhaps TRBD1 or TRBD2 (5 bases each). Between the trimmed V and J ends, which lost 4 bases and 4 bases, there was a span of 13 bases. Germline values: CDR1 LNHDA, CDR2 SQIVND (reference sequence). The length of the CDR3 is 14 residues. Written as DNA, the CDR3 is TGTGCCAGTAGTACGGTCGACAGCGGAGAGACCCAGTACTTC. Protein product: CASSTVDSGETQYF.